One and the same sample provided the 25 T cell receptor beta chains below, sequenced in a study of cytomegalovirus exposure and HLA in healthy donors. Use of 60 Vbeta and 13 Jbeta primers characterized the PCR. The repertoire was sequenced with immunoSEQ multiplex PCR; TCRdb's copy has only in-frame clones and lacks some. The sample holds 35,000 to 45,000 clones, about 60% seen once. The sequenced material came from PBMCs. The receptors stem from a man aged 60 to 69 in good health and CMV-seropositive.

V is TRBV7-2 and J is TRBJ2-7; no firm D call. The CDR3 contains 13 residues. Trimming removed 1 base from V and 6 bases from J, with 10 bases in between. CDR1 SGHTA and CDR2 FQGNSA come from the germline V gene. The CDR3 region is CASSLVGYGEQYF. In DNA, the CDR3 is TGTGCCAGCAGCTTAGTGGGCTACGGCGAGCAGTACTTC.

Concerning this clone itself: The same CDR3 also results from other DNA sequences found in this sample. The chain couples TRBV2 to TRBJ2-1; D is perhaps TRBD2 (5 bases). Germline CDR1 and CDR2: SNHLY and FYNNEI. Trimming shortened V by 2 bases and J by 0 bases, and 8 bases separated the two germline ends. The length of the CDR3 is 15 residues. The CDR3 region is CASSESGSSYNEQFF. CDR3 nucleotides: TGTGCCAGCAGTGAAAGCGGAAGCTCCTACAATGAGCAGTTCTTC. The full variable domain, with the rest looked up from reference TRBV2 and TRBJ2-1, is EPEVTQTPSHQVTQMGQEVILRCVPISNHLYFYWYRQILGQKVEFLVSFYNNEISEKSEIFDDQFSVERPDGSNFTLKIRSTKLEDSAMYFCASSESGSSYNEQFFGPGTRLTVL.

The rearrangement links TRBV14 to TRBJ2-2; weak D call: TRBD1 (6 bases). V was cut by 4 bases and J by 0 bases, with 12 bases left in between. This CDR3 spans 16 amino acids. From germline, CDR1 is SGHDN and CDR2 FVKESK. This CDR3 reads CASSPLGTPNTGELFF. The CDR3 nucleotides read TGTGCCAGCAGCCCGCTCGGGACACCGAACACCGGGGAGCTGTTTTTT. Combining the CDR3 with reference TRBV14 and TRBJ2-2 gives the whole variable domain EAGVTQFPSHSVIEKGQTVTLRCDPISGHDNLYWYRRVMGKEIKFLLHFVKESKQDESGMPNNRFLAERTGGTYSTLKVQPAELEDSGVYFCASSPLGTPNTGELFFGEGSRLTVL.

Here the CDR3 reads CASSFDRGWETQYF. As DNA, the CDR3 is TGTGCCAGCAGTTTCGACAGGGGTTGGGAGACCCAGTACTTC. The chain couples TRBV28 to TRBJ2-5, with 8 bases that match TRBD1. This CDR3 is 14 amino acids long. Germline assignment: CDR1 MDHEN and CDR2 SYDVKM. The trim removed 3 bases at V and 5 bases at J, leaving 5 bases unmatched.

The chain is built from TRBV14 and TRBJ2-5; D is perhaps TRBD1 (7 bases). In germline, CDR1 is SGHDN, CDR2 FVKESK. The CDR3 extends over 16 amino acids. V lost 0 bases to trimming and J lost 3 bases, with 14 bases between them. The CDR3 DNA reads TGTGCCAGCAGCCAAGACAGGGGGACGGGAGAAGAGACCCAGTACTTC. Amino acids: CASSQDRGTGEETQYF.

A single count supports this clone. This CDR3 is CALAGGPPPKTQYF. CDR3 nucleotides: TGTGCCTTGGCGGGGGGACCACCTCCGAAGACCCAGTACTTC. The gene calls are TRBV30 and TRBJ2-5, with 8 nucleotides matching TRBD2. Unmatched junction bases numbered 13, after V lost 7 bases and J lost 6 bases. Per germline, CDR1 GTSNPN and CDR2 SVGIG (reference sequence). The CDR3 is 14 residues long.

The V and J genes are TRBV27 and TRBJ2-2; D gene ambiguous. The V gene's germline CDR1 is MNHEY and CDR2 SMNVEV (reference sequence). The CDR3 is 14 residues long. V lost 1 base and J 7 bases, leaving 10 bases between the germline ends. The CDR3 is CASSLFSGVGELFF. The CDR3 bases are TGTGCCAGCAGTTTATTCTCGGGTGTCGGGGAGCTGTTTTTT.

The CDR3 DNA follows: TGTGCCAGCAGCTTATTGGCCCACCATGAGCAGTTCTTC. Its translation is CASSLLAHHEQFF. The chain employs TRBV7-8 and TRBJ2-1, with D unresolved. The germline V gene encodes CDR1 SGHVS and CDR2 FQNEAQ. The CDR3 extends over 13 amino acids. V was shortened by 2 bases and J by 8 bases, with 10 bases between the two germline ends.

The chain is built from TRBV27 and TRBJ2-1; 11 bases align to TRBD2. Germline values: CDR1 MNHEY, CDR2 SMNVEV (reference sequence). J was trimmed by 6 bases and V by 5 bases; bases with no gene match: 3. CDR3 length: 14 amino acids. CDR3 region: CASSHSGGANEQFF. CDR3 bases: TGTGCCAGCAGTCATAGCGGGGGGGCCAATGAGCAGTTCTTC.

The J gene is TRBJ2-7, the V gene TRBV5-1, with 9 bases matching TRBD1. The germline V gene has CDR1 SGHRS and CDR2 YFSETQ. The CDR3 is 14 residues long. V lost 4 bases to trimming and J lost 4 bases; unmatched junction nucleotides: 6. The CDR3 DNA follows: TGCGCCAGCAGCCCCGGGACAGGGACATACGAGCAGTACTTC. It translates to CASSPGTGTYEQYF.

The chain recombines TRBV21-1 with TRBJ1-3; the listed D gene, TRBD1, was not tested against the DNA. TRBV21-1 is a known pseudogene. This CDR3 region has 16 residues. The CDR3 DNA is TGTGCGCAGCTCGTGGCAGGCAGAGACTCTGGAAACACCATATATTTT. This sequence encodes CAQLVAGRDSGNTIYF.

The genes are TRBV10-3 and TRBJ2-1; 11 nucleotides agree with TRBD1. This CDR3 is built from 14 residues. V lost 5 bases and J lost 8; bases outside the gene matches: 5. The V gene's germline CDR1 is ENHRY and CDR2 SYGVKD. For the CDR3, the DNA is TGTGCCATCAGTCGGACAGGGGGCCAAGATGAGCAGTTCTTC. It translates to CAISRTGGQDEQFF.

The J gene is TRBJ2-1, the V gene TRBV10-2, with D perhaps matching TRBD2 (6 bases). This CDR3 spans 19 amino acids. The V gene's germline CDR1 is WSHSY and CDR2 SAAADI. Between the trimmed V and J ends, which lost 3 bases and 0 bases, there was a span of 21 bases. The CDR3 reads CASSEIEGLAVYSYNEQFF. The CDR3 coding sequence is TGCGCCAGCAGTGAAATTGAGGGCTTAGCGGTCTACTCCTACAATGAGCAGTTCTTC.

The sample holds a few counts of this clone. V gene TRBV27 combines with J gene TRBJ1-2; the match to TRBD1 covers 7 bases. The germline V gene has CDR1 MNHEY and CDR2 SMNVEV (reference sequence). V lost 6 bases and J lost 7; bases outside the gene matches: 8. The CDR3 covers 13 residues. Written as DNA, the CDR3 is TGTGCCAGCAGCCTTGACAGGGATGGTGGCTACACCTTC. As protein: CASSLDRDGGYTF.

The chain joins TRBV4-1 to TRBJ2-1; D is perhaps TRBD1 (6 bases). The V gene's germline CDR1 is MGHRA and CDR2 YSYEKL. Trimming shortened V by 4 bases and J by 7 bases, and 11 bases separated the two germline ends. This CDR3 comprises 13 residues. The DNA of the CDR3 is TGCGCCAGCAGCCCCCAGAGGGGGAATGAGCAGTTCTTC. Translation: CASSPQRGNEQFF.

The chain employs TRBV5-6 and TRBJ1-4; 10 bases fit TRBD1. Germline V CDR1 and CDR2: SGHDT, YYEEEE. V gave up 3 bases and J gave up 7 bases; unmatched junction bases: 6. The CDR3 runs to 15 residues. This CDR3 reads CASSSRQGAFEKLFF. DNA of the CDR3: TGTGCCAGCAGCTCCAGACAGGGGGCATTTGAAAAACTGTTTTTT.

This clone has a handful of counts. This sequence joins TRBV14 and TRBJ2-7; TRBD1 agrees at 11 bases. This CDR3 spans 16 amino acids. V dropped 4 bases and J dropped 3; count of bases not matched to a gene: 8. Germline V gives CDR1 SGHDN, CDR2 FVKESK. Here the CDR3 reads CASSPDRDRGYYEQYF. The CDR3 DNA is TGTGCCAGCAGCCCAGACCGGGACAGGGGGTACTACGAGCAGTACTTC.

J is TRBJ2-5 and V is TRBV28; TRBD1 matches 7 bases. From germline, CDR1 is MDHEN and CDR2 SYDVKM. This CDR3 contains 13 residues. V gave up 3 bases and J gave up 3 bases; unmatched junction bases: 1. The DNA for the CDR3 is TGTGCCAGCAGTTTCAGGGGGAAAGAGACCCAGTACTTC. As protein: CASSFRGKETQYF.

The chain employs TRBV7-2 and TRBJ2-5, with D perhaps matching TRBD2 (5 bases). Germline V CDR1 and CDR2: SGHTA, FQGNSA. This CDR3 is built from 14 residues. V was trimmed by 4 bases and J by 5 bases, leaving 14 bases between them. The CDR3 loop reads CASSSDPRGETQYF. Here the CDR3 DNA reads TGTGCCAGCAGCTCGGACCCGAGAGGGGAGACCCAGTACTTC.

This chain connects TRBV9 to TRBJ1-2; maybe TRBD1 (5 bases). Looked up from germline, CDR1 is SGDLS and CDR2 is YYNGEE. Trimming took 4 bases from V and 9 from J, leaving 22 bases between them. This CDR3 has 15 residues. Here the CDR3 reads CASSPQGAASQRYTF. In DNA, the CDR3 is TGTGCCAGCAGCCCCCAAGGGGCGGCGAGTCAGCGCTACACCTTC.

V usage is TRBV11-3 and J usage is TRBJ2-2; D is possibly TRBD1 (5 bases). Germline assignment: CDR1 SGHNT and CDR2 YENEEA. The CDR3 sequence is 15 residues long. Deletions cut 5 bases from V and 4 bases from J, with 14 bases between. The CDR3 nucleotides read TGTGCCAGCAGCCCAGGGCAGGGTTTCACCGGGGAGCTGTTTTTT. It encodes CASSPGQGFTGELFF.

V and J are TRBV11-2 and TRBJ2-4; TRBD2 matches 10 bases. J gave up 4 bases and V 2 bases, and 5 bases lay outside the gene matches. CDR3 size: 16 residues. The germline V gene has CDR1 SGHAT and CDR2 FQNNGV. In DNA, the CDR3 is TGTGCCAGCAGCTTATATGGAGCGGGAGGGAAAAACATTCAGTACTTC. It yields the protein CASSLYGAGGKNIQYF.

This clone was detected only a few times. The chain links TRBV19 to TRBJ2-3; 8 bases map to TRBD1. This CDR3 has 15 residues. Germline V gives CDR1 LNHDA, CDR2 SQIVND (reference sequence). V trimming: 5 bases; J trimming: 0 bases; junction bases outside the gene matches: 4. The CDR3 sequence is CASSPRDRSTDTQYF. The CDR3 bases are TGTGCCAGTAGTCCCCGGGACAGGAGCACAGATACGCAGTATTTT.

The J gene is TRBJ1-2, the V gene TRBV5-6, with D possibly TRBD1 on 5 matching bases. The CDR3 spans 18 residues. Trimming left V 0 bases short and J 0 bases short, with 18 bases between. Germline values: CDR1 SGHDT, CDR2 YYEEEE. In DNA, the CDR3 is TGTGCCAGCAGCTTGGGGACACCATATGCCCTGCCTAACTATGGCTACACCTTC. Translating gives CASSLGTPYALPNYGYTF. Full variable domain (missing parts from reference TRBV5-6 and TRBJ1-2): DAGVTQSPTHLIKTRGQQVTLRCSPKSGHDTVSWYQQALGQGPQFIFQYYEEEERQRGNFPDRFSGHQFPNYSSELNVNALLLGDSALYLCASSLGTPYALPNYGYTFGSGTRLTVV.

The chain employs TRBV10-3 and TRBJ2-1, with D maybe TRBD2 (6 bases). In germline, CDR1 is ENHRY, CDR2 SYGVKD. With 6 bases removed from V and 5 bases from J, the gap between germline ends came to 14 bases. This CDR3 has 14 residues. The CDR3 reads CAIRSSETNNEQFF. Written as DNA, the CDR3 is TGTGCCATCAGGTCTAGCGAGACTAACAATGAGCAGTTCTTC.